Below, 32 T cell receptor beta chains from the same sample are listed, as sequenced in a study of cytomegalovirus exposure and HLA in healthy donors. 60 Vbeta and 13 Jbeta primers were used in PCR. The assay was immunoSEQ multiplex PCR, and TCRdb's table has in-frame clones only and misses some. Of more than 100,000 clones listed, around 79% are singletons. The sequencing input was PBMCs. The source is a man in his forties or fifties in good health and CMV-seropositive.

The chain carries TRBV7-5 and TRBJ1-3; TRBD1, as called in the table, went unchecked against the DNA. TRBV7-5 is noted as a pseudogene. The CDR3 totals 14 residues. CDR3 in DNA: TGTGCCAGAAGCAAAGGGGGCAGGGAAAACACCATATATTTT. Translation: CARSKGGRENTIYF.

This chain connects TRBV7-3 to TRBJ2-3, with TRBD2 identical over 10 bases. This CDR3 is built from 15 residues. The germline gives CDR1 SGHTA, CDR2 FQGTGA. The trim removed 5 bases at V and 0 bases at J, leaving 2 bases unmatched. The CDR3 reads CASSTSGASTDTQYF. The DNA for the CDR3 is TGTGCCAGCAGCACTAGCGGGGCAAGCACAGATACGCAGTATTTT.

The chain combines TRBV7-6 with TRBJ1-1; D possibly corresponds to TRBD1 (6 bases). This CDR3 has 15 residues. Germline lookup yields CDR1 SGHVS and CDR2 FNYEAQ. Trimming left V 4 bases short and J 4 bases short, with 16 bases between. The CDR3, as DNA: TGTGCCAGCAGCTCCCCCAGGGGAAGTTCCACTGAAGCTTTCTTT. Protein: CASSSPRGSSTEAFF.

Concerning this clone itself: Other DNA sequences in the sample encode the same CDR3. The V call is TRBV5-1, the J call TRBJ2-3, with D possibly matching TRBD2 (6 bases). The germline V gene has CDR1 SGHRS and CDR2 YFSETQ. Trimming stripped 0 bases from V and 4 bases from J, with 12 bases between. This CDR3 has 15 residues. The CDR3: CASSLGGDVSDTQYF. CDR3 nucleotide sequence: TGCGCCAGCAGCTTGGGGGGGGATGTATCAGATACGCAGTATTTT.

The chain recombines TRBV10-3 with TRBJ2-7; 11 bases are a match to TRBD1. CDR3 size: 17 residues. Trimming cost V 4 bases and J 4 bases; bases outside gene matches: 12. Germline V gene lookup returns CDR1 ENHRY and CDR2 SYGVKD. CDR3 sequence (DNA): TGTGCCATCAGTGTGGGAGGACAGGGGGCGAAGACTTACGAGCAGTACTTC. It codes for CAISVGGQGAKTYEQYF.

The V gene is TRBV12-2, the J gene TRBJ2-7; TRBD1 reflects the table's D call only, with no check against the DNA. TRBV12-2 is marked as a pseudogene. This CDR3 spans 15 amino acids. The DNA of the CDR3 is TGTGCAAGTCGCACGAAGGGGCAGGCTTCCTACGAGCAGTACTTC. It specifies CASRTKGQASYEQYF.

In DNA, the CDR3 is TGTGCCAGCAGAGGAGGGGGGGGTGACCAGCCCCAGCATTTT. Its protein is CASRGGGGDQPQHF. V gene TRBV28 combines with J gene TRBJ1-5; maybe TRBD1 (6 bases). Germline-derived CDR1 and CDR2 are MDHEN and SYDVKM. This CDR3 has 14 amino acids. The V end was cut by 6 bases, the J end by 7 bases, with 16 bases between.

The V and J genes are TRBV19 and TRBJ2-7, with no clear D. Trimming cost V 6 bases and J 2 bases, with 17 bases left between them. The CDR3 runs 15 residues. Germline V gene data show CDR1 as LNHDA and CDR2 as SQIVND (reference sequence). The CDR3 DNA reads TGTGCCAGTAGACCCAAAAACCGCAGCGCCTACGAGCAGTACTTC. The encoded protein is CASRPKNRSAYEQYF.

This clone was seen once. This sequence joins TRBV27 and TRBJ2-3; the D is unclear. Trimming took 4 bases from V and 0 from J, leaving 11 bases between them. Germline loops: CDR1 MNHEY, CDR2 SMNVEV (reference sequence). This CDR3 has 15 amino acids. In nucleotides, the CDR3 is TGTGCCAGCAGTTCGTCCGGGTCTAGCACAGATACGCAGTATTTT. Translating gives CASSSSGSSTDTQYF.

The gene calls are TRBV5-1 and TRBJ1-6; TRBD1 matches 7 bases. Germline V lookup: CDR1 SGHRS, CDR2 YFSETQ. This CDR3 is 14 amino acids long. The trim removed 4 bases at V and 9 bases at J, leaving 7 bases unmatched. CDR3 bases: TGCGCCAGCAGCGCAGGGGGAGAGGGTTCACCCCTCCACTTT. It yields the protein CASSAGGEGSPLHF.

The V call is TRBV5-4, the J call TRBJ2-1; 8 bases fit TRBD1. Germline CDR1 is SGHNT and CDR2 is YYREEE (reference sequence). The length of the CDR3 is 16 residues. J lost 6 bases, V lost 0 bases, and 8 bases had no gene match. The CDR3 here is CASSLARGQVGNEQFF. CDR3 nucleotides: TGTGCCAGCAGCTTGGCCAGGGGACAGGTGGGCAATGAGCAGTTCTTC.

This chain joins TRBV6-4 and TRBJ2-1; 7 bases map to TRBD2. The germline CDR1 and CDR2 sequences are MRHNA and SNTAGT. The CDR3 extends over 15 amino acids. The V gene end was trimmed by 3 bases and the J gene end by 4 bases; junction bases not matched to a gene: 6. The CDR3 sequence: CASSEKAGSYNEQFF. In DNA form, the CDR3 reads TGTGCCAGCAGTGAGAAAGCGGGAAGTTACAATGAGCAGTTCTTC.

This clone was seen a handful of times. The J gene is TRBJ1-2, the V gene TRBV6-1; maybe TRBD1 (5 bases). The CDR3 extends over 13 amino acids. Germline V lookup: CDR1 MNHNS, CDR2 SASEGT. V lost 4 bases, J lost 3 bases, and 9 bases lay in between. DNA for the CDR3: TGTGCCAGCAGTGCCTTAGGGGACTATGGCTACACCTTC. It yields the protein CASSALGDYGYTF.

The chain has TRBV5-1 and TRBJ2-3; no firm D call. CDR1 and CDR2 from the germline V gene are SGHRS and YFSETQ. CDR3 length equals 14 residues. V was clipped by 2 bases and J by 6 bases, with 13 bases between them. The CDR3 sequence is CASSFTDGDDTQYF. The CDR3 bases are TGCGCCAGCAGCTTTACCGATGGAGATGATACGCAGTATTTT.

The gene calls are TRBV7-2 and TRBJ1-2, with 8 bases aligning to TRBD1. J was trimmed by 5 bases and V by 1 base; bases with no gene match: 6. Germline V gives CDR1 SGHTA, CDR2 FQGNSA. The CDR3 is made up of 15 amino acids. The CDR3, as DNA: TGTGCCAGCAGCTTAGTCTCGGGACAGGATTATGGCTACACCTTC. Translating gives CASSLVSGQDYGYTF.

The CDR3 DNA is TGCAGCGTCCCTAGCGGGAGTACGCAAGAGACCCAGTACTTC. Encoded protein: CSVPSGSTQETQYF. This chain connects TRBV29-1 to TRBJ2-5; TRBD2 matches 10 bases. Germline values: CDR1 SQVTM, CDR2 ANQGSEA. The CDR3 totals 14 residues. V was clipped by 6 bases and J by 2 bases; unmatched bases: 6.

V is TRBV6-6 and J is TRBJ1-1; tentatively, D is TRBD1 (6 bases). Trimming took 5 bases from V and 7 from J, leaving 8 bases between them. From germline, CDR1 is MNHNY and CDR2 SVGAGI (reference sequence). The CDR3 sequence is 11 residues long. CDR3 sequence (DNA): TGTGCCAGCAGTACGGACAGTGAAGCTTTCTTT. This sequence encodes CASSTDSEAFF.

On this clone: An end of the junction differs from the germline gene, which may be a read error. The gene calls are TRBV5-6 and TRBJ2-2, with 10 bases lining up with TRBD2. The CDR3 contains 15 residues. Germline CDR1 is SGHDT and CDR2 is YYEEEE. The CDR3 coding sequence is TGTGCCAGCAGCCGACTAGCGGGTGAAACCGGGGAGCGGTTTTTT. It specifies CASSRLAGETGERFF.

The chain couples TRBV19 to TRBJ2-7; 13 nucleotides align to TRBD2. CDR1 is LNHDA and CDR2 is SQIVND in the germline V gene (reference sequence). The CDR3 contains 16 residues. Germline trimming cut 5 bases from V and 6 bases from J; bases unmatched to any gene: 10. The CDR3 DNA sequence: TGTGCCAGTAGTCATAGGACTAGCGGGAGCCCATCCGAGCAGTACTTC. Protein: CASSHRTSGSPSEQYF.

The chain uses TRBV19 and TRBJ2-1; 7 positions agree with TRBD2. The V and J ends lost 3 bases and 4 bases, in that order; junction bases with no gene match: 6. Germline V gene lookup returns CDR1 LNHDA and CDR2 SQIVND (reference sequence). This CDR3 region has 15 residues. The CDR3 sequence: CASSIGPGGYNEQFF. The CDR3, as DNA: TGTGCCAGTAGTATCGGTCCGGGAGGATACAATGAGCAGTTCTTC.

This clone was observed a single time. J is TRBJ2-1 and V is TRBV19; possible D gene TRBD2, 6 bases. The V end lost 7 bases, the J end lost 4 bases, and 17 bases lay between the germline ends. Germline V gives CDR1 LNHDA, CDR2 SQIVND (reference sequence). This CDR3 has 15 residues. The CDR3 sequence: CASTGDLTRYNEQFF. The CDR3 DNA follows: TGTGCCAGTACCGGGGACTTGACCCGTTACAATGAGCAGTTCTTC.

The CDR3 DNA reads as TGTGCCAGCAGCGTAACCGGGGGCTCCTACAATGAGCAGTTCTTC. This translates into CASSVTGGSYNEQFF. The genes are TRBV9 and TRBJ2-1, with D possibly matching TRBD2 (6 bases). This CDR3 is 15 amino acids long. Per the germline V gene, CDR1 is SGDLS and CDR2 is YYNGEE. The V end lost 1 base, the J end lost 0 bases, and 8 bases lay between the germline ends.

The J gene is TRBJ1-2, the V gene TRBV6-5; TRBD1 is a possible D gene (5 bases). Germline V lookup: CDR1 MNHEY, CDR2 SVGAGI. Trimming took off 0 bases at V and 8 bases at J, with 19 bases between the two ends. This CDR3 comprises 16 residues. This chain's CDR3 is CASSYSATVLWSGYTF. CDR3 DNA sequence: TGTGCCAGCAGTTACTCGGCGACAGTCCTATGGAGCGGCTACACCTTC.

The chain recombines TRBV6-5 with TRBJ2-1; D perhaps matches TRBD2 (6 bases). CDR1 is MNHEY and CDR2 is SVGAGI in the germline V gene. With 3 bases removed from V and 10 bases from J, the gap between germline ends came to 19 bases. The CDR3 totals 15 residues. This CDR3 reads CASSYGGIPGEEQFF. The CDR3 nucleotides read TGTGCCAGCAGTTATGGAGGGATACCCGGGGAGGAGCAGTTCTTC.

The chain links TRBV5-1 to TRBJ2-3, with 10 bases fitting TRBD2. CDR1 and CDR2 from the germline V gene are SGHRS and YFSETQ. J lost 2 bases, V lost 4 bases, and 7 bases had no gene match. This CDR3 is 16 amino acids long. CDR3 nucleotide sequence: TGCGCCAGCAGCCGCTCCGGGACTAGCGCCACAGATACGCAGTATTTT. Its translation is CASSRSGTSATDTQYF.

This clone was detected once. The chain is built from TRBV10-3 and TRBJ2-5; 7 bases match TRBD2. With V trimmed by 2 bases and J by 5 bases, 14 bases remained unmatched. Germline-derived CDR1 and CDR2 are ENHRY and SYGVKD. The CDR3 is 17 amino acids. The CDR3 sequence: CAISEGTGGRPSETQYF. The CDR3 coding sequence is TGTGCCATCAGTGAGGGAACCGGGGGGAGGCCCTCCGAGACCCAGTACTTC.

This chain uses TRBV5-8 with TRBJ2-2, with 8 bases aligning to TRBD1. Germline V gene sequence: CDR1 SGHTS, CDR2 YDEGEE. The CDR3 runs to 14 residues. Germline trimming cut 5 bases from V and 8 bases from J; bases unmatched to any gene: 8. The CDR3 region is CASRTGQGWGELFF. The CDR3 DNA follows: TGTGCCAGCAGGACCGGACAGGGATGGGGGGAGCTGTTTTTT.

The chain is built from TRBV7-2 and TRBJ1-1; D unclear. Germline V lookup: CDR1 SGHTA, CDR2 FQGNSA. CDR3 length: 15 amino acids. V lost 1 base and J lost 1, with 10 bases in between. CDR3 sequence reads: CASSLVGGPNTEAFF. Written as DNA, the CDR3 is TGTGCCAGCAGCTTAGTAGGAGGACCGAACACTGAAGCTTTCTTT.

The J gene is TRBJ2-7, the V gene TRBV7-6; TRBD1 might be the D (6 bases). The germline V gene has CDR1 SGHVS and CDR2 FNYEAQ. Deletions cut 2 bases from V and 2 bases from J, with 10 bases between. There are 14 residues in the CDR3. CDR3 in amino acids: CASSLQGNTYEQYF. CDR3 DNA: TGTGCCAGCAGCTTACAGGGGAATACCTACGAGCAGTACTTC.

This clone was seen a handful of times. The gene calls are TRBV5-1 and TRBJ2-7, with a weak D call TRBD1 (7 bases). The CDR3 is made up of 11 amino acids. Germline V CDR1 and CDR2: SGHRS, YFSETQ. Trimming cost V 4 bases and J 12 bases, with 14 bases left between them. The CDR3 region is CASSLEGQPYF. The CDR3 coding sequence is TGCGCCAGCAGCCTGGAGGGACAGCCGTACTTC.

The chain couples TRBV7-2 to TRBJ1-3, with D tentatively TRBD1 (6 bases). Germline-derived CDR1 and CDR2 are SGHTA and FQGNSA. The V and J ends lost 0 bases and 9 bases respectively, with 15 bases between them. The CDR3 extends over 15 amino acids. The CDR3 DNA follows: TGTGCCAGCAGCTTAGCAGGGGGATTTAGTAGCACCATATATTTT. This gives the protein CASSLAGGFSSTIYF.

The J gene is TRBJ2-5, the V gene TRBV18, with D tentatively TRBD1 (6 bases). CDR3 length: 16 amino acids. V was clipped by 5 bases and J by 1 base, with 17 bases between them. Germline V lookup: CDR1 KGHSH, CDR2 LQKENI. The CDR3 coding sequence is TGTGCCAGCTCATCACTAACAGGGACGGGCCAAGAGACCCAGTACTTC. Translating it yields CASSSLTGTGQETQYF.